This T cell receptor (beta chain) was observed in a study of breast tumors, draining lymph nodes, adjacent tissues. Findings and caveats of the study: Luminal-like breast cancer showed significantly greater tumor-nontumor repertoire similarity than basal-like breast cancer did. Tumor TCR diversity was below lymph nodes but above nontumor tissue.

The V gene end was trimmed by 0 bases and the J gene end by 5 bases; junction bases not matched to a gene: 4. The CDR3 contains 15 residues. From germline, CDR1 is LNHNV and CDR2 YYDKDF (reference sequence). This clonotype has ten or more counts. Its antigen is not known. From the multiplex PCR reads, TCRdb called clonotypes with MiXCR, one entry per CDR3 protein. Of tens of thousands of distinct CDR3 sequences in the sample, more than 20% are singletons; the top ten hold 8%. The rearrangement links TRBV15 to TRBJ2-1, with 7 bases matching TRBD1. The source of this sequence is a female donor with breast cancer. Some clones in this sample may be carry-over from other donors' samples. The sequenced sample consisted of breast tumor tissue. This CDR3 is CATSREDRPDNEQFF. CDR3 coding DNA: TGTGCCACCAGCAGAGAGGACAGGCCGGACAATGAGCAGTTCTTC. Full variable domain (rest looked up from reference TRBV15 and TRBJ2-1): DAMVIQNPRYQVTQFGKPVTLSCSQTLNHNVMYWYQQKSSQAPKLLFHYYDKDFNNEADTPDNFQSRRPNTSFCFLDIRSPGLGDTAMYLCATSREDRPDNEQFFGPGTRLTVL.